This TCR beta chain stems from a study of beta chain features in type 1 diabetes. Germline-derived CDR1 and CDR2 are PRHDT and FYEKMQ (reference sequence). This CDR3 comprises 14 residues. V was shortened by 2 bases and J by 2 bases, with 10 bases between the two germline ends. A note on this clone: Its specificity is not known.

Of the isolated RNA, all was reverse transcribed, and so the sequenced material was expressed TCRB transcripts. Measured with immunoSEQ multiplex PCR; TCRdb has only the in-frame clones, and not every one. The sample includes some 160,000 clones, about 9.1% seen only once; the top ten take 2% to 3%. Regarding the study as a whole: Diminished insertions and augmented deletions at VDJ junctions characterized type 1 diabetes patients.

On average, the one heparinised blood draw given by each donor was approximately 120 mL. The sample comprised central memory CD4+ T cells from blood. The chain has TRBV13 and TRBJ2-7, with D perhaps matching TRBD1 (5 bases). This clonotype originated in a woman between 18 and 29 years old in good health. The CDR3 coding sequence is TGTGCCAGCAGCTTAAGGGGTGTCACCTACGAGCAGTACTTC. It specifies CASSLRGVTYEQYF.